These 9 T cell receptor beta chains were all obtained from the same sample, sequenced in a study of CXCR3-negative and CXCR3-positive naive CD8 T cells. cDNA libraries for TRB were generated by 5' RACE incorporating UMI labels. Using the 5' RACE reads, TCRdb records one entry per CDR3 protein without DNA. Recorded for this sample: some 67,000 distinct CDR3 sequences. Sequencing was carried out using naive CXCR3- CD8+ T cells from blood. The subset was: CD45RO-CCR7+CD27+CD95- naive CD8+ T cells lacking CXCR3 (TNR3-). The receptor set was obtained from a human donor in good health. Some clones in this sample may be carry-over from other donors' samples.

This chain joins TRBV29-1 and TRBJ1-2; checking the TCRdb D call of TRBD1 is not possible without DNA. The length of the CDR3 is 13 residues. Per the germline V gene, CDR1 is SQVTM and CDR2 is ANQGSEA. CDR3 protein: CSTEQGPVDGYTF.

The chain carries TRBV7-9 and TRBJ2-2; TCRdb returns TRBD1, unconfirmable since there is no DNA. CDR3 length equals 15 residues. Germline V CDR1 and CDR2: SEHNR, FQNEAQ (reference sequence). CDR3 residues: CASSATGPSTGELFF. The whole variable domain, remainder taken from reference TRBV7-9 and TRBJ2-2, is DTGVSQNPRHKITKRGQNVTFRCDPISEHNRLYWYRQTLGQGPEFLTYFQNEAQLEKSRLLSDRFSAERPKGSFSTLEIQRTEQGDSAMYLCASSATGPSTGELFFGEGSRLTVL.

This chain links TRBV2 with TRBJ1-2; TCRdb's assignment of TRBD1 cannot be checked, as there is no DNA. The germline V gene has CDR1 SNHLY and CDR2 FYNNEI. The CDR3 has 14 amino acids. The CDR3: CASSTSGTENGYTF.

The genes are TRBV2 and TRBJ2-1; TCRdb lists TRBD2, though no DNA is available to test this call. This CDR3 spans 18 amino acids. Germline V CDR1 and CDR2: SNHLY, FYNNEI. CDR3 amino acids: CASSDPPTLLAGANEQFF.

CDR3 protein: CASSYSMGLAGETQYF. The V gene is TRBV6-6, the J gene TRBJ2-5; TCRdb returns TRBD2, unconfirmable since there is no DNA. CDR3 length: 16 amino acids. Germline V lookup: CDR1 MNHNY, CDR2 SVGAGI (reference sequence).

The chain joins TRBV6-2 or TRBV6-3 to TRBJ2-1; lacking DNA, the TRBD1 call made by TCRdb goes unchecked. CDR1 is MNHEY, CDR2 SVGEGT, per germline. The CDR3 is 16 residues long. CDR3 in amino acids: CASSYSRTVMGNEQFF.

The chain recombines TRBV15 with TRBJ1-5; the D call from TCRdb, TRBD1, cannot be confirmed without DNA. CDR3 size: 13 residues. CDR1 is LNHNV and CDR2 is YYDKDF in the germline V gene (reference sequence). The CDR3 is CATSPQAGEPQHF.

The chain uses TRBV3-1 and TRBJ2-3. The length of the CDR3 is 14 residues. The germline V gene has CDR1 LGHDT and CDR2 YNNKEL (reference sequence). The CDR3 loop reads CASSQGRWEDTQYF.

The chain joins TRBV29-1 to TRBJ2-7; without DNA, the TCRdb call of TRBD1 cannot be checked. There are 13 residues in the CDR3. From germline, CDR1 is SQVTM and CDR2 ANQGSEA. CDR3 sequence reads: CSVTGTLHGEQYF.